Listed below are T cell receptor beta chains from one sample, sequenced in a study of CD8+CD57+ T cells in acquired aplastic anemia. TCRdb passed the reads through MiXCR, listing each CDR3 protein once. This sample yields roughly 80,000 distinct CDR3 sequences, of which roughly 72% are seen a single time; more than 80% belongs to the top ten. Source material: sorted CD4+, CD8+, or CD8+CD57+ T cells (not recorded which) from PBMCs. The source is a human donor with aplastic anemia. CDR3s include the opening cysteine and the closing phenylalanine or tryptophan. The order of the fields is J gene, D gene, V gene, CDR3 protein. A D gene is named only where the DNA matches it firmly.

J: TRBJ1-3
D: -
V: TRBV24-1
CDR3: CATSDGTASGNTIYF

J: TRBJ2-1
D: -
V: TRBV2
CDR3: CASSVQGLQFF

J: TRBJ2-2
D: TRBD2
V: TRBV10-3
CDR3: CATGGTSGSPTGELFF

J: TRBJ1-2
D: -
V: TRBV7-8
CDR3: CASSITGNYGYTF

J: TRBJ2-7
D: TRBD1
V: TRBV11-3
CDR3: CASSLGTGGGYEQYF

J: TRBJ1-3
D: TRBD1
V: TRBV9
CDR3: CASSALTGAGNTIYF

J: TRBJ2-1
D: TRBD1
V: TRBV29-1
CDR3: CSGWTGGNHDNEQFF

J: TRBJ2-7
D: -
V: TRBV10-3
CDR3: CAISESSAVSYEQYF

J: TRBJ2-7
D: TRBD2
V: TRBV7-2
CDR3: CASSPQPAGASEQYF

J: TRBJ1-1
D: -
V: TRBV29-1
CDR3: CSVGQYNTEAFF

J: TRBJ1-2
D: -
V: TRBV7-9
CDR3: CASSFLGRGYGYTF

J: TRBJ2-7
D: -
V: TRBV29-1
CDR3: CSVEGGEFYEQYF

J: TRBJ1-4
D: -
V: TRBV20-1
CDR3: CSAMGEVNEKLFF

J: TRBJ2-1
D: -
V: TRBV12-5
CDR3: CASGLFRVGIKFPSSYNEQFF

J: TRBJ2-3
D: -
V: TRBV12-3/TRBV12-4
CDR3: CASSFRTWDTQYF

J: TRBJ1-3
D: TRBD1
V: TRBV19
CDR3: CASTPDRLSGNTIYF

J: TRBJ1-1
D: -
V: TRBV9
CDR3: CASTDGTEAFF

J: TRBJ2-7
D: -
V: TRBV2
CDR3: CASGYETYEQYF

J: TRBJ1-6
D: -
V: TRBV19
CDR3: CAGRQGQENSPLHF

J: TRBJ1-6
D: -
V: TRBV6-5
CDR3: CASSYLQGPLHF

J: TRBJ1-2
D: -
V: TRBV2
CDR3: CASSTPPDGYTF

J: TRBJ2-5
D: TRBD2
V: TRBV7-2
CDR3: CASGRGGSETQYF

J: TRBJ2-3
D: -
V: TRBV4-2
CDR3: CASSFSDTQYF

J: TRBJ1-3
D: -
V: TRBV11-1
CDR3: CASSPDLLGSGNTIYF

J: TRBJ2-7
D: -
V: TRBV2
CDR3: CASSVGLRNEQYF

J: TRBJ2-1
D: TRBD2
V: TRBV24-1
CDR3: CATSSPAGVGNEQFF

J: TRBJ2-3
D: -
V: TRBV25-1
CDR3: CASSEWAGPGASSGDTQYF

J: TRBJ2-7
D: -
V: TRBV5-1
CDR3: CASSKDRDEQYF

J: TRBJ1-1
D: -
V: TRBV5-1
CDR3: CASSSEQGGLANTEAFF

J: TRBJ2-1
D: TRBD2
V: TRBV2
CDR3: CASSLAGVPPNEQFF

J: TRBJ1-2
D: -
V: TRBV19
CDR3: CASSPGQALGYTF

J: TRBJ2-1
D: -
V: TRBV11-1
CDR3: CASSLDWGGSSYNGQFF

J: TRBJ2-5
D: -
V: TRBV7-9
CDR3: CASSLLGAQYF

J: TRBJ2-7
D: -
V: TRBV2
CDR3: CASREETGSKYYEQYF

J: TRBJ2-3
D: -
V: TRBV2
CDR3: CASSLDRSIGQDTQYF

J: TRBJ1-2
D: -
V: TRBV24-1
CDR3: CATSEDRNGYTF

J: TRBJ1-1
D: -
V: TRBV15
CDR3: CATSREKGVNTEAFF

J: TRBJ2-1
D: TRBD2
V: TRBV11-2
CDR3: CASSLGREEAYNEQFF

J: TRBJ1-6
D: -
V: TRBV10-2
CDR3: CASSAGDNGSPLHF

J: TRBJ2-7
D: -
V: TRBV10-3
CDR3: CASSATPSRRGQDEQYF

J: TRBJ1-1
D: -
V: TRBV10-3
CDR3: CAISGDEGVNTEAFF

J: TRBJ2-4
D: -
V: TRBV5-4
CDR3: CASSPGQPIQYF

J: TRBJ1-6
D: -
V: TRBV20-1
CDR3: CSARDLRSKGNSPLHF

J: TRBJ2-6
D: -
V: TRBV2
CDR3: CASRVYGGASVLTF

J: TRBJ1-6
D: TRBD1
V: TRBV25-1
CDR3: CASSAWDRGSPLHF

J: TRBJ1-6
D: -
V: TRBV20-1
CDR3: CSAPFGQGFSPLHF

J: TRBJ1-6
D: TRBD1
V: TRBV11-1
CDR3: CASSYTGVVVNSPLHF

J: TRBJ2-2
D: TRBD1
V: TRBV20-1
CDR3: CSARDQETGDTGELFF

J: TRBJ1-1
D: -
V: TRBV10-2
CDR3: CASRTRNTEAFF

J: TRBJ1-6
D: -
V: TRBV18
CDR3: CASSPGSGSPLHF

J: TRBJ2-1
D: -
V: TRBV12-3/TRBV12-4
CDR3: CASSPGGSNNEQFF

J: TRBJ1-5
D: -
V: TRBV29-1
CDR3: CSVGSGNQPQHF

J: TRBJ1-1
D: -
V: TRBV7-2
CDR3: CASTKYPDTEAFF

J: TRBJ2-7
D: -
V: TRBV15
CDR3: CATSTGKIYEQYF

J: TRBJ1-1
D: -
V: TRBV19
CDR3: CASTISGVGTEAFF